This T cell receptor beta chain is drawn from a study of beta chain features in type 1 diabetes. Regarding the study as a whole: When Type 1 diabetes patients were examined, their TCRB CDR3s proved moderately but significantly shorter in all four CD4+ subsets.

With regard to this clone: What it binds is not known. This clone may be a read error of a much larger clone one base away.

Expressed TCRB transcripts were sequenced because the entire RNA isolate underwent reverse transcription. Roughly 3.6 million reads per sample were averaged for naive, central memory and regulatory samples. TCRdb's table, derived via immunoSEQ multiplex PCR, lists solely in-frame clones and lacks some. The sample has over 700,000 clones, 17% seen once. This clonotype originated in a woman aged 18-35 years in good health. Sample: naive CD4+ T cells from blood.

This CDR3 is CASSQQETQYF. CDR3 DNA: TGTGCCAGCAGCCAACAAGAGACCCAGTACTTC. This sequence joins TRBV16 and TRBJ2-5, with D uncertain. This CDR3 is built from 11 residues. With 2 bases removed from V and 2 bases from J, the gap between germline ends came to 0 bases. CDR1 is KGHSY and CDR2 is FQNENV in the germline V gene. The complete variable domain, with remaining parts taken from reference TRBV16 and TRBJ2-5, reads GEEVAQTPKHLVRGEGQKAKLYCAPIKGHSYVFWYQQVLKNEFKFLISFQNENVFDETGMPKERFSAKCLPNSPCSLEIQATKLEDSAVYFCASSQQETQYFGPGTRLLVL.